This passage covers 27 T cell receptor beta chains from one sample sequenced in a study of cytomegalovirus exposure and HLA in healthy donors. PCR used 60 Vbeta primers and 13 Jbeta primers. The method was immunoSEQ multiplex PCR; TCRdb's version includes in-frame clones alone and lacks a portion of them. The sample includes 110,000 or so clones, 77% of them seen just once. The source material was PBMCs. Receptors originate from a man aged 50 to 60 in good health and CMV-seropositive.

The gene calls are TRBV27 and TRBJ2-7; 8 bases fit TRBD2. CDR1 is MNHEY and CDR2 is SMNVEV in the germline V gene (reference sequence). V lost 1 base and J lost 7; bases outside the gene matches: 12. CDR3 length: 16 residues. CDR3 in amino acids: CASSLYTGGIALEQYF. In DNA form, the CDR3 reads TGTGCCAGCAGTTTATATACGGGGGGGATAGCTTTAGAGCAGTACTTC.

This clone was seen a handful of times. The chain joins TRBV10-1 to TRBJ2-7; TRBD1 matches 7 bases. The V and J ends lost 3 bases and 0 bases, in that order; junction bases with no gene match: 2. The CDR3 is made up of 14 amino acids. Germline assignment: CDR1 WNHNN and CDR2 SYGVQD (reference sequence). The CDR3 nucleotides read TGCGCCAGCAGTGACCACAGGGGCTCCTACGAGCAGTACTTC. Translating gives CASSDHRGSYEQYF.

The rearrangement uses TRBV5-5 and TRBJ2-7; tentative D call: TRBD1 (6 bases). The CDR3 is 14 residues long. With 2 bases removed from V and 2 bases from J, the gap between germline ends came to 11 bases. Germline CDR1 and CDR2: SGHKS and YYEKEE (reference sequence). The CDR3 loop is CASSLTGPTYEQYF. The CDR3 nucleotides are TGTGCCAGCAGCTTAACAGGGCCCACCTACGAGCAGTACTTC.

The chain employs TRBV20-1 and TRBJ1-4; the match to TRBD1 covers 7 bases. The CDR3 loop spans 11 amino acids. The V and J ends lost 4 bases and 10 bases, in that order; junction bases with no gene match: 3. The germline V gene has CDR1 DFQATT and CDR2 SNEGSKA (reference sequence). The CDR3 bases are TGCAGTGCTACAGGGGGTCTAAAACTGTTTTTT. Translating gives CSATGGLKLFF.

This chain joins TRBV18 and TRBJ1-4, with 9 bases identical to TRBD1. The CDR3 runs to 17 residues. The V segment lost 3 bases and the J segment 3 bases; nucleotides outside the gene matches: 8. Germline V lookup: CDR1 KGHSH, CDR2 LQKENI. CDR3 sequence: CASSPKQGAPSNEKLFF. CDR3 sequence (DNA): TGTGCCAGCTCACCCAAACAGGGGGCGCCATCTAATGAAAAACTGTTTTTT.

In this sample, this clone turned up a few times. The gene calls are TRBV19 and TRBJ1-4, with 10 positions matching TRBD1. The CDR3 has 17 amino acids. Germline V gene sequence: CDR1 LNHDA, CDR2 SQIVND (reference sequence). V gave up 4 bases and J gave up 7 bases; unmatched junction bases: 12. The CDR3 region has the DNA TGTGCCAGTAGTACCGACCGGACAGGGGGTCGGGTTGAAAAACTGTTTTTT. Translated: CASSTDRTGGRVEKLFF.

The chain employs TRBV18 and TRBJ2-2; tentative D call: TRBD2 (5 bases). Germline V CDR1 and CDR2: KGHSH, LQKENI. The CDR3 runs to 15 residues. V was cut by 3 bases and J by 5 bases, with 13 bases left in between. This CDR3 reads CASSPYGVRTGELFF. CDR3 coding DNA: TGTGCCAGCTCACCCTACGGGGTTAGAACCGGGGAGCTGTTTTTT.

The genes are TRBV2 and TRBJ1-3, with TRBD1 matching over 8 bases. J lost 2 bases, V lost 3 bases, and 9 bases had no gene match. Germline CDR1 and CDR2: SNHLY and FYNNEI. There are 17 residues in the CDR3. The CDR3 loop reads CASSDPPGRGPGNTIYF. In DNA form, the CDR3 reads TGTGCCAGCAGTGACCCCCCCGGCAGGGGGCCTGGAAACACCATATATTTT.

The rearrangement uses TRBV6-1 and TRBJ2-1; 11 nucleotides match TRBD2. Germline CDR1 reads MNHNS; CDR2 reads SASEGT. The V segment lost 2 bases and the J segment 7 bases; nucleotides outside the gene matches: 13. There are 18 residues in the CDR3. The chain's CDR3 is CASSESLGTSGPGNEQFF. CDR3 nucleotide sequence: TGTGCCAGCAGTGAATCCCTCGGGACTAGCGGTCCAGGGAATGAGCAGTTCTTC.

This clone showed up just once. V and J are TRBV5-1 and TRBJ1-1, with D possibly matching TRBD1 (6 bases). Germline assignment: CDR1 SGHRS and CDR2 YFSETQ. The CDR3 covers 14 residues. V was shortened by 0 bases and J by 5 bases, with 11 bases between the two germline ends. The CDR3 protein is CASSLDRARTEAFF. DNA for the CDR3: TGCGCCAGCAGCTTGGACAGGGCAAGGACTGAAGCTTTCTTT. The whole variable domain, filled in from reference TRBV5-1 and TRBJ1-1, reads KAGVTQTPRYLIKTRGQQVTLSCSPISGHRSVSWYQQTPGQGLQFLFEYFSETQRNKGNFPGRFSGRQFSNSRSEMNVSTLELGDSALYLCASSLDRARTEAFFGQGTRLTVV.

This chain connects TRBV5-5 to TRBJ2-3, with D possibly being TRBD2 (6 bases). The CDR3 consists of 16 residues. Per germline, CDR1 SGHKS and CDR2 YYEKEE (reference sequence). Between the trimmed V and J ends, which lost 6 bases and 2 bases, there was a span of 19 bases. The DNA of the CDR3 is TGTGCCAGCACCATGGGGGGATTGGGACCCACAGATACGCAGTATTTT. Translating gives CASTMGGLGPTDTQYF.

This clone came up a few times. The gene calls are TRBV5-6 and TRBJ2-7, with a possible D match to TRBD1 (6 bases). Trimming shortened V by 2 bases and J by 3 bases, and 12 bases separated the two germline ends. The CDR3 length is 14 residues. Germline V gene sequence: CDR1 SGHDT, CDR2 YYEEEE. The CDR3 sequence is CASSFGTGLYEQYF. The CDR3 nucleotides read TGTGCCAGCAGCTTTGGTACAGGGCTCTACGAGCAGTACTTC.

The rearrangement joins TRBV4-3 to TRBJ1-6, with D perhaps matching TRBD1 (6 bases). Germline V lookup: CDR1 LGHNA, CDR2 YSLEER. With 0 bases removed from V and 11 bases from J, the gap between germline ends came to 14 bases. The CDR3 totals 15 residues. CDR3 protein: CASSQERGRGAPLHF. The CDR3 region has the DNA TGCGCCAGCAGCCAAGAAAGGGGCAGGGGAGCACCCCTCCACTTT.

DNA of the CDR3: TGCGCCAGCAGCTTATGGGTGGACAGGGGAGCGTACACTGAAGCTTTCTTT. This gives the protein CASSLWVDRGAYTEAFF. The genes are TRBV5-1 and TRBJ1-1; TRBD1 agrees at 9 bases. This CDR3 is built from 17 residues. Trimming at V came to 2 bases and at J to 3 bases, leaving 11 bases not matched to a gene. The germline gives CDR1 SGHRS, CDR2 YFSETQ.

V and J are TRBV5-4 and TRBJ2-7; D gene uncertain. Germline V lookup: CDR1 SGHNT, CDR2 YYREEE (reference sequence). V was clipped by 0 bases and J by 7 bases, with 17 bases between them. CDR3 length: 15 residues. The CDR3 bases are TGTGCCAGCAGCTTGGCCGTCGGCGACAAAGGAGAGCAGTACTTC. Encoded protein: CASSLAVGDKGEQYF.

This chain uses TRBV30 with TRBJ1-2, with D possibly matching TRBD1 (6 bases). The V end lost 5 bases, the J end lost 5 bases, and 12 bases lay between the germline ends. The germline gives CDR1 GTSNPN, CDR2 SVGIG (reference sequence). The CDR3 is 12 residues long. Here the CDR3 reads CAWDRSAYGYTF. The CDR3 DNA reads TGTGCCTGGGACAGGTCCGCTTATGGCTACACCTTC.

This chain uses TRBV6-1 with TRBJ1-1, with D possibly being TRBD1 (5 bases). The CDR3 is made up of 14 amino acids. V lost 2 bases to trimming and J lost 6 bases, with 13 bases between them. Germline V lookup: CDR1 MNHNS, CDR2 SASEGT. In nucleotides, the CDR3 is TGTGCCAGCAGTGAACCAGGGTGGATCGCTGAAGCTTTCTTT. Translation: CASSEPGWIAEAFF.

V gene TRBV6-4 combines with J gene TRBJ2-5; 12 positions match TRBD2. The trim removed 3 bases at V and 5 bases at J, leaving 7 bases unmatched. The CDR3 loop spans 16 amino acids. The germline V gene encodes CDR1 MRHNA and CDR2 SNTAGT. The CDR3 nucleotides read TGTGCCAGCAGTGAAGGTTCTAGCGGGGGGGCCGAGACCCAGTACTTC. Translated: CASSEGSSGGAETQYF.

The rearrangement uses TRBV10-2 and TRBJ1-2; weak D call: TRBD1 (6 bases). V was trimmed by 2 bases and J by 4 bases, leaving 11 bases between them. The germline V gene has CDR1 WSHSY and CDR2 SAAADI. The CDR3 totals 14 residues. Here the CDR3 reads CASSEGRGGYGYTF. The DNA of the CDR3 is TGCGCCAGCAGTGAGGGCAGGGGCGGCTATGGCTACACCTTC.

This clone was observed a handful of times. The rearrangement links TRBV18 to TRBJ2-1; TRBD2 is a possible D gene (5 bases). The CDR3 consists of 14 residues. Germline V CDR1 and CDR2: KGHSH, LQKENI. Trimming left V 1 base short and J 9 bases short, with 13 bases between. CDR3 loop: CASSPQYSEGEQFF. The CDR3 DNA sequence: TGTGCCAGCTCACCACAGTATAGCGAGGGTGAGCAGTTCTTC.

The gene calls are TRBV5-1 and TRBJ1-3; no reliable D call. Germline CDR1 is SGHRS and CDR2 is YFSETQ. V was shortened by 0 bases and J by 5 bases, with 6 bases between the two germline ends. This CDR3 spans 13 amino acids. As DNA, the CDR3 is TGCGCCAGCAGCTTGGACAGAAGAAACACCATATATTTT. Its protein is CASSLDRRNTIYF. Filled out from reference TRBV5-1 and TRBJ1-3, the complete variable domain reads KAGVTQTPRYLIKTRGQQVTLSCSPISGHRSVSWYQQTPGQGLQFLFEYFSETQRNKGNFPGRFSGRQFSNSRSEMNVSTLELGDSALYLCASSLDRRNTIYFGEGSWLTVV.

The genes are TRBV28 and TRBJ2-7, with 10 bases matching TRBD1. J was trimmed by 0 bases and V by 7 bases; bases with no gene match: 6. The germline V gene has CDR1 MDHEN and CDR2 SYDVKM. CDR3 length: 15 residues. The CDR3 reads CASTPGQGPSYEQYF. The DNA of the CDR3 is TGTGCCAGCACCCCGGGACAGGGGCCCTCCTACGAGCAGTACTTC.

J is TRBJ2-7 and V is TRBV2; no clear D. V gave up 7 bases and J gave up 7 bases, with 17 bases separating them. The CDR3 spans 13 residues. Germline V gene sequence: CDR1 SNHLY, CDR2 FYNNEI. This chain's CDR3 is CASTADLLREQYF. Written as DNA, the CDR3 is TGTGCCAGCACTGCGGATCTACTTCGGGAGCAGTACTTC.

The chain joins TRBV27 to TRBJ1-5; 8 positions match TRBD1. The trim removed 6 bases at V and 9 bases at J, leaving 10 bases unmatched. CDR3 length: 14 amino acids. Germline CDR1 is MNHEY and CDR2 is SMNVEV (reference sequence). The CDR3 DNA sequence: TGTGCCAGCAGGCGGGACAGGCGATCCGGGCCCCAGCATTTT. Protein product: CASRRDRRSGPQHF.

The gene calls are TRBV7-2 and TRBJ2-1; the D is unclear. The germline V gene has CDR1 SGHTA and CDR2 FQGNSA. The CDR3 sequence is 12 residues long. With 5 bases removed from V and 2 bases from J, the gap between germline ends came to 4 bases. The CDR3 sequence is CASSSAYNEQFF. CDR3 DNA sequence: TGTGCCAGCAGCAGCGCCTACAATGAGCAGTTCTTC. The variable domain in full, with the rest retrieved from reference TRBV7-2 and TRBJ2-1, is GAGVSQSPSNKVTEKGKDVELRCDPISGHTALYWYRQSLGQGLEFLIYFQGNSAPDKSGLPSDRFSAERTGGSVSTLTIQRTQQEDSAVYLCASSSAYNEQFFGPGTRLTVL.

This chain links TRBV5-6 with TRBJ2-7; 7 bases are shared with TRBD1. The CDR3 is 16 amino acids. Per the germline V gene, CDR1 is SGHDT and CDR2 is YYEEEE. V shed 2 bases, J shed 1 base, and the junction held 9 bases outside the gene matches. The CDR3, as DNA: TGTGCCAGCAGCTTTTTAACGGGACAGAGGTCCTACGAGCAGTACTTC. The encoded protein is CASSFLTGQRSYEQYF.

The CDR3 DNA reads as TGTGCCAGCTCACCGGGGACAGAGAACACTGAAGCTTTCTTT. Its translation: CASSPGTENTEAFF. The J gene is TRBJ1-1, the V gene TRBV18, with 7 bases aligning to TRBD1. The CDR3 consists of 14 residues. CDR1 and CDR2 from the germline V gene are KGHSH and LQKENI. The V and J ends lost 3 bases and 1 base, in that order; junction bases with no gene match: 2.